This TCR beta chain was profiled in a study of cytomegalovirus exposure and HLA in healthy donors. Study summary: Of over 300 genotyped donors, approximately 80% clustered with self-reported Caucasian donors.

As concerns this clone: Its antigen remains unidentified.

Whole-study findings and limits: The likely origin of a cluster of highly shared sequence variants was a sequencing artifact. Fewer N-insertions (relative to the roughly 720-donor mean) were reportedly seen in an Asian-associated ancestry cluster in a later analysis.

Vbeta (60) and Jbeta (13) primers were used in the PCR. Clones were read by immunoSEQ multiplex PCR, and TCRdb kept only the in-frame ones, dropping some. The sample lists about 140,000 clones, 60% to 85% occurring once. Healthy individuals who donated bone marrow served as the donors. Germline loops: CDR1 MNHEY, CDR2 SMNVEV (reference sequence). The CDR3 is 12 amino acids. The specimen was PBMCs. The receptor was isolated from a male donor in good health and CMV-seronegative. The chain uses TRBV27 and TRBJ2-5; 7 bases line up with TRBD1. The end of the DNA aligns better with TRBJ2-7, so the J call may be wrong. CDR3 bases: TGTGCCAGCAGTTTTACAGGGGCCGAGCAGTACTTC. Encoded protein: CASSFTGAEQYF.